The clone carrying this T cell receptor (beta chain) has a handful of counts. Its antigen remains unknown. Gene names are the mouse ones. The DNA ends 1 residue before the CDR3 does, and the rest of the CDR3 is filled in from the germline J gene. The sample originates from a study of tissue T cells after allogeneic stem cell transplantation. Study conclusions and caveats: In patients and mice, blood and spleen missed much of tissue repertoire. Limitations included a small, clinically heterogeneous cohort and limited sampling depth. Few T cell clones were shared across patients, but motif clusters showed tissue-specific shared signatures.

Time point noted: mouse harvest day 7 after allogeneic transplant. Mouse grafts combined 10^7 T-cell-depleted bone marrow cells with 10^6 splenic CD5+ T cells. Looked up from germline, CDR1 is KGHPV and CDR2 is FQNQEV (reference sequence). The CDR3 is 12 residues long. V gave up 8 bases and J gave up 1 base, with 6 bases separating them. Survey-depth TCRbeta CDR3 sequencing reported V/J genes and productive frequencies. This table comes from immunoSEQ multiplex PCR, and its TCRdb copy is limited to in-frame clones, with some not included. The sample yields 4,500 to 6,500 clones, roughly 48% seen once.

Input material: gut tissue. The TCR comes from a female BALB/c mouse given C57BL/6 T cells with graft-versus-host disease after an allogeneic hematopoietic cell transplant. The V call is TRBV26, the J call TRBJ1-5; the D is unclear. The covered CDR3 bases are TGTGCCAGCGGGCCAAACAACCAGGCTCCGCTT. Translation: CASGPNNQAPL. The CDR3 in its entirety is CASGPNNQAPLF.